A single sample gave rise to the 16 T cell receptor beta chains below, sequenced in a study of T-cell reconstitution after alpha-beta-depleted transplantation in children. Unique molecular identifiers tagged the TCRbeta library. TCRdb independently ran MiXCR on the PCR reads; one entry per CDR3 protein. The table has roughly 400,000 distinct CDR3 sequences, roughly 20% seen once; the top ten hold 3% to 4%. This specimen consisted of PBMCs from the stem cell graft donor, obtained from the stem cell graft. The receptors were sampled from a human donor who donated a stem cell graft to a child with acute myeloid leukemia.

The chain recombines TRBV15 with TRBJ2-7, with 10 bases matching TRBD2. Trimming took 11 bases from V and 4 from J; bases not matched to a gene: 5. CDR1 LNHNV and CDR2 YYDKDF come from the germline V gene (reference sequence). The CDR3 sequence is 12 residues long. CDR3 region: CAAGTSAYEQYF. Written as DNA, the CDR3 is TGTGCCGCCGGGACTAGCGCTTACGAGCAGTACTTC.

This clonotype was recorded at least ten times. The rearrangement joins TRBV15 to TRBJ2-2; possible D gene TRBD1, 5 bases. Trimming cost V 1 base and J 0 bases, with 12 bases left between them. This CDR3 is 17 amino acids long. Germline CDR1 LNHNV, CDR2 YYDKDF (reference sequence). The CDR3 protein is CATSRVRAETNTGELFF. DNA for the CDR3: TGTGCCACCAGCAGAGTCAGGGCCGAAACGAACACCGGGGAGCTGTTTTTT.

This clonotype was detected many times. One junction end does not reproduce the germline sequence, and a read error may be involved. V and J are TRBV29-1 and TRBJ2-5, with 10 nucleotides matching TRBD1. Germline V lookup: CDR1 SQVTM, CDR2 ANQGSEA. The CDR3 length is 14 residues. Here the CDR3 DNA reads TGCAGCGTTGACGGGACAGGGGTACAAGAGATCCAGTACTTC. Encoded protein: CSVDGTGVQEIQYF. Drawing the rest from reference TRBV29-1 and TRBJ2-5, the complete variable domain is SAVISQKPSRDICQRGTSLTIQCQVDSQVTMMFWYRQQPGQSLTLIATANQGSEATYESGFVIDKFPISRPNLTFSTLTVSNMSPEDSSIYLCSVDGTGVQEIQYFGPGTRLLVL.

This clonotype was recorded a few times. The chain combines TRBV12-3 or TRBV12-4 with TRBJ2-1, with 11 bases identical to TRBD2. This CDR3 has 16 residues. Trimming removed 2 bases from V and 8 bases from J; junction bases left unmatched: 8. Here the CDR3 reads CASSLIPTSGSHEQFF. The CDR3 nucleotides read TGTGCCAGCAGTTTAATCCCCACTAGCGGGAGCCATGAGCAGTTCTTC.

There are many counts of this clonotype. Here the CDR3 reads CSARDGEGGTSVDEQFF. The CDR3 nucleotides read TGCAGTGCTAGAGATGGAGAAGGCGGGACGTCTGTCGATGAGCAGTTCTTC. The chain joins TRBV20-1 to TRBJ2-1; D possibly corresponds to TRBD2 (6 bases). V was pared by 0 bases and J by 8 bases, with 23 bases between. Germline CDR1 reads DFQATT; CDR2 reads SNEGSKA (reference sequence). There are 17 residues in the CDR3.

This clonotype was seen a few times. This chain links TRBV28 with TRBJ2-7, with 7 bases identical to TRBD2. This CDR3 is 19 amino acids long. V trimming: 3 bases; J trimming: 2 bases; junction bases outside the gene matches: 19. The germline V gene has CDR1 MDHEN and CDR2 SYDVKM. The DNA of the CDR3 is TGTGCCAGCAGTTTCGGAAATTACGGACTAGGCAACACGCCCTACGAGCAGTACTTC. Its protein is CASSFGNYGLGNTPYEQYF.

For this clonotype: A read error may produce the germline difference seen at one junction end. The chain is built from TRBV24-1 and TRBJ2-1, with 9 bases identical to TRBD2. The germline V gene encodes CDR1 KGHDR and CDR2 SFDVKD. The CDR3 runs to 19 residues. The chain's CDR3 is CATSDLPLGGGRAFSERFF. The CDR3 nucleotides are TGTGCCACCAGTGATTTGCCTCTGGGCGGCGGGAGGGCCTTCAGTGAGCGGTTCTTC.

V is TRBV7-2 and J is TRBJ2-7; D gene ambiguous. Germline V gene lookup returns CDR1 SGHTA and CDR2 FQGNSA. V was clipped by 1 base and J by 7 bases, with 8 bases between them. This CDR3 has 12 amino acids. For the CDR3, the DNA is TGTGCCAGCAGCTTAGAGGTTGTTGAGCAGTACTTC. Protein: CASSLEVVEQYF.

This clonotype was detected a few times. The gene calls are TRBV6-1 and TRBJ2-1; maybe TRBD1 (6 bases). The germline CDR1 and CDR2 sequences are MNHNS and SASEGT. Trimming removed 8 bases at V and 5 bases at J, with 13 bases between. This CDR3 spans 13 amino acids. CDR3 sequence reads: CASARDIDNEQFF. CDR3 sequence (DNA): TGTGCCAGCGCCCGGGACATAGACAATGAGCAGTTCTTC.

This clonotype was counted between two and nine times. V usage is TRBV5-1 and J usage is TRBJ2-6; 7 bases align to TRBD2. Germline V gene data show CDR1 as SGHRS and CDR2 as YFSETQ. With 0 bases clipped from V and 0 bases from J, the junction kept 3 bases outside the gene matches. This CDR3 is 17 amino acids long. Here the CDR3 DNA reads TGCGCCAGCAGCTTGGTTGCGGGGGACTCTGGGGCCAACGTCCTGACTTTC. It specifies CASSLVAGDSGANVLTF.

In DNA, the CDR3 is TGCAGTGCCCCCTCCGGGACTAGCGGGAAATCCTACGAGCAGTACTTC. Encoded protein: CSAPSGTSGKSYEQYF. The chain recombines TRBV20-1 with TRBJ2-7; 13 nucleotides agree with TRBD2. CDR1 and CDR2 from the germline V gene are DFQATT and SNEGSKA (reference sequence). The V segment lost 6 bases and the J segment 1 base; nucleotides outside the gene matches: 9. This CDR3 is 16 amino acids long.

V usage is TRBV11-2 and J usage is TRBJ2-5, with D possibly being TRBD1 (7 bases). CDR3 length: 17 amino acids. The germline V gene encodes CDR1 SGHAT and CDR2 FQNNGV. Deletions cut 0 bases from V and 5 bases from J, with 19 bases between. The DNA of the CDR3 is TGTGCCAGCAGCTTAGATAACAAGGAGGGGGCGAAGGAGACCCAGTACTTC. Protein product: CASSLDNKEGAKETQYF.

This clonotype was seen only a few times. V gene TRBV19 combines with J gene TRBJ2-3; D call uncertain. V lost 3 bases, J lost 4 bases, and 8 bases lay in between. The germline gives CDR1 LNHDA, CDR2 SQIVND (reference sequence). The CDR3 is 13 amino acids. The CDR3 sequence: CASSIVAADTQYF. The CDR3 DNA is TGTGCCAGTAGTATCGTAGCCGCAGATACGCAGTATTTT.

Only a few counts were recorded for this clonotype. The gene calls are TRBV20-1 and TRBJ2-7, with 7 bases fitting TRBD2. The junction had 6 bases not matched to a gene; V was cut back by 2 bases and J by 2 bases. Germline loops: CDR1 DFQATT, CDR2 SNEGSKA (reference sequence). The CDR3 runs to 14 residues. The DNA of the CDR3 is TGCAGTGCTAGAAGCCCAGGACTAGCCTACGAGCAGTACTTC. It specifies CSARSPGLAYEQYF.

At least ten counts were recorded for this clonotype. The chain employs TRBV12-3 or TRBV12-4 and TRBJ2-1, with 11 nucleotides matching TRBD2. V was pared by 8 bases and J by 4 bases, with 4 bases of the junction left unmatched. The CDR3 runs 14 residues. The CDR3, as DNA: TGTGCCAGCGAGGGACTAGCGGAGTACAATGAGCAGTTCTTC. Translating gives CASEGLAEYNEQFF.

This clonotype was counted only a few times. The J gene is TRBJ1-2, the V gene TRBV7-2, with TRBD1 as a possible D gene (5 bases). Germline V gene data show CDR1 as SGHTA and CDR2 as FQGNSA. The ends were cut back, 4 bases at V and 0 bases at J, with 12 bases in the middle. CDR3 length: 15 amino acids. CDR3 DNA: TGTGCCAGCAGCTCCACACTGACAGCTAACTATGGCTACACCTTC. Protein product: CASSSTLTANYGYTF.